The rows below give T cell receptor beta chains drawn from one sample of a study of STAT5B mutations in CD4+ large granular lymphocyte leukemia. Sequenced by immunoSEQ multiplex PCR; TCRdb stores in-frame clones only, minus some. The sample yields 40,000 to 45,000 clones, 81% seen once. The specimen sequenced was CD4+ T cells from blood buffy coats. These receptors all stem from a human donor in good health. The CDR3 runs from the conserved cysteine through the conserved F or W. D genes are given only for firm matches. Clone size appears in some rows only: once, few, many, or a class for an expanded clone.

d_gene	v_gene	j_gene	abundance	CDR3aa	CDR3nt
NA	TRBV4-3	TRBJ1-1	NA	CASSQDRAGVDTEAFF	TGCGCCAGCAGCCAAGACCGGGCAGGGGTGGACACTGAAGCTTTCTTT
TRBD1	TRBV5-6	TRBJ1-6	NA	CASSWDRGNSPLHF	TGTGCCAGCAGCTGGGACAGGGGTAATTCACCCCTCCACTTT
TRBD1	TRBV10-3	TRBJ1-5	NA	CAISPGQGTQPQHF	TGTGCCATCAGCCCCGGACAGGGTACTCAGCCCCAGCATTTT
NA	TRBV6-6	TRBJ1-1	NA	CASRDRGASTEAFF	TGTGCCAGCAGGGACCGGGGGGCGAGCACTGAAGCTTTCTTT
TRBD1	TRBV19	TRBJ1-5	NA	CASSGTGDQPQHF	TGTGCCAGTAGTGGGACAGGGGATCAGCCCCAGCATTTT
TRBD1	TRBV5-1	TRBJ1-2	NA	CASSFLGDSYGYTF	TGCGCCAGCAGCTTTCTGGGGGACAGCTATGGCTACACCTTC
TRBD2	TRBV11-3	TRBJ2-3	once	CASSRLATSTDTQYF	TGTGCCAGCAGCCGACTAGCGACAAGCACAGATACGCAGTATTTT
NA	TRBV7-3	TRBJ1-6	NA	CASSLDRFNSPLHF	TGTGCCAGCAGCCTTGACAGGTTCAATTCACCCCTCCACTTT
TRBD2	TRBV6-6	TRBJ2-1	few	CASSLGLGNNEQFF	TGTGCCAGCAGCCTGGGACTAGGGAACAATGAGCAGTTCTTC
NA	TRBV4-1	TRBJ1-2	NA	CASSQPTQPAYGYTF	TGCGCCAGCAGCCAACCGACGCAGCCGGCCTATGGCTACACCTTC
NA	TRBV5-4	TRBJ2-3	NA	CASSWAKGLDTQYF	TGTGCCAGCAGCTGGGCCAAGGGGTTAGATACGCAGTATTTT
NA	TRBV6-6	TRBJ1-5	few	CASSHNFTSNQPQHF	TGTGCCAGCTCCCATAACTTTACTAGCAATCAGCCCCAGCATTTT
NA	TRBV27	TRBJ1-1	NA	CASSPSRTTEAFF	TGTGCCAGCAGTCCCTCACGAACCACTGAAGCTTTCTTT
TRBD2	TRBV5-6	TRBJ2-7	once	CASSFGLAESYEQYF	TGTGCCAGCAGCTTTGGACTAGCGGAGAGCTACGAGCAGTACTTC
NA	TRBV25-1	TRBJ1-6	NA	CASSPRFYNSPLHF	TGTGCCAGCAGTCCCAGATTTTATAATTCACCCCTCCACTTT
NA	TRBV5-1	TRBJ1-1	NA	CASSSEGGNTEAFF	TGCGCCAGCAGCTCGGAGGGGGGGAACACTGAAGCTTTCTTT
NA	TRBV7-8	TRBJ2-2	NA	CASSPMTGGELFF	TGTGCCAGCAGTCCTATGACGGGGGGGGAGCTGTTTTTT
TRBD2	TRBV10-3	TRBJ2-1	NA	CAISVSSGRADEQFF	TGTGCCATCAGTGTTAGTAGCGGGAGGGCGGATGAGCAGTTCTTC
TRBD1	TRBV4-1	TRBJ2-3	NA	CASSQGQGVTSTDTQYF	TGCGCCAGCAGCCAAGGACAGGGAGTTACGAGCACAGATACGCAGTATTTT
NA	TRBV19	TRBJ2-2	NA	CASSWRDRTGELFF	TGTGCCAGTAGTTGGCGGGACCGCACCGGGGAGCTGTTTTTT
NA	TRBV5-4	TRBJ1-1	NA	CASSVPGASAFF	TGTGCCAGCAGCGTGCCCGGGGCGTCGGCTTTCTTT
NA	TRBV10-3	TRBJ2-5	NA	CAISESQGTIETQYF	TGTGCCATCAGTGAGTCGCAGGGTACAATAGAGACCCAGTACTTC
NA	TRBV10-3	TRBJ2-3	NA	CAISALSEGLYF	TGTGCCATCAGTGCCCTAAGTGAGGGTCTGTATTTT
NA	TRBV7-2	TRBJ2-1	NA	CASSKQRHGGEQFF	TGTGCCAGCAGCAAACAACGGCACGGGGGTGAGCAGTTCTTC
NA	TRBV19	TRBJ1-1	NA	CASSNREVGTEAFF	TGTGCCAGTAGTAACAGGGAGGTGGGGACTGAAGCTTTCTTT
NA	TRBV4-3	TRBJ2-5	few	CASSQDLQQETQYF	TGCGCCAGCAGCCAAGACTTACAACAAGAGACCCAGTACTTC
NA	TRBV2	TRBJ1-1	few	CASSASLNTEAFF	TGTGCCAGCAGTGCTTCTTTGAACACTGAAGCTTTCTTT
NA	TRBV5-1	TRBJ2-2	NA	CASSLGGTGELFF	TGCGCCAGCAGCTTGGGGGGCACCGGGGAGCTGTTTTTT
TRBD1	TRBV4-1	TRBJ2-7	NA	CASSQGQGVSYEQYF	TGCGCCAGCAGCCAGGGACAGGGGGTGTCCTACGAGCAGTACTTC
TRBD1	TRBV7-2	TRBJ2-3	once	CASSRDRGGTDTQYF	TGTGCCAGCAGCCGAGACAGGGGAGGCACAGATACGCAGTATTTT
NA	TRBV5-4	TRBJ2-7	once	CASSFGTPNYEQYF	TGTGCCAGCAGCTTTGGGACTCCGAACTACGAGCAGTACTTC
NA	TRBV7-7	TRBJ2-5	NA	CASSTGYQETQYF	TGTGCTAGCAGCACCGGGTACCAAGAGACCCAGTACTTC
TRBD1	TRBV30	TRBJ1-1	NA	CAWRGQTNTEAFF	TGTGCCTGGAGGGGACAGACGAACACTGAAGCTTTCTTT
NA	TRBV30	TRBJ1-5	NA	CAWSGGGVNQPQHF	TGTGCCTGGAGTGGGGGCGGAGTCAATCAGCCCCAGCATTTT
NA	TRBV10-3	TRBJ2-1	few	CAIRYSDIYNEQFF	TGTGCCATCCGGTACAGTGACATCTACAATGAGCAGTTCTTC
TRBD1	TRBV29-1	TRBJ2-1	NA	CSVLGTGGQLEFF	TGCAGCGTTTTAGGGACAGGGGGCCAATTAGAGTTCTTC
NA	TRBV9	TRBJ1-3	NA	CASSVGGNTIYF	TGTGCCAGCAGCGTTGGGGGAAACACCATATATTTT
NA	TRBV28	TRBJ1-2	NA	CASSSPLDRYGYTF	TGTGCCAGCAGTTCCCCCCTCGACAGGTATGGCTACACCTTC
NA	TRBV5-1	TRBJ2-3	NA	CASSSGSWRGMTDTQYF	TGCGCCAGCAGCTCTGGCTCCTGGAGGGGGATGACAGATACGCAGTATTTT
TRBD1	TRBV10-3	TRBJ2-5	few	CAISSGQGKETQYF	TGTGCCATCAGTTCCGGACAGGGGAAAGAGACCCAGTACTTC
NA	TRBV9	TRBJ1-4	once	CASSPGGTGNEKLFF	TGTGCCAGCAGCCCTGGCGGGACGGGTAATGAAAAACTGTTTTTT
NA	TRBV5-6	TRBJ1-6	once	CASSFSMGNSPLHF	TGTGCCAGCAGCTTTTCTATGGGGAATTCACCCCTCCACTTT
NA	TRBV19	TRBJ1-1	once	CASCTGKAEAFF	TGTGCCAGTTGTACAGGGAAGGCTGAAGCTTTCTTT
TRBD2	TRBV19	TRBJ2-7	NA	CASSIGGAGGREQYF	TGTGCCAGTAGTATAGGAGGAGCGGGAGGACGCGAGCAGTACTTC
TRBD1	TRBV27	TRBJ2-5	NA	CASRQGRETQYF	TGTGCCAGCCGACAGGGGAGAGAGACCCAGTACTTC
TRBD2	TRBV5-1	TRBJ2-7	NA	CASSIGTSGALSYEQYF	TGCGCCAGCAGCATCGGGACTAGCGGGGCACTTTCCTACGAGCAGTACTTC
TRBD2	TRBV11-2	TRBJ2-5	NA	CASSEQPSGETQYF	TGTGCCAGCAGCGAACAACCTAGCGGAGAGACCCAGTACTTC
NA	TRBV2	TRBJ2-1	NA	CASGAAEQFF	TGTGCCAGCGGGGCGGCTGAGCAGTTCTTC
NA	TRBV2	TRBJ1-2	NA	CASNTGGGYGYTF	TGTGCCAGCAACACCGGGGGGGGCTATGGCTACACCTTC
TRBD1	TRBV11-2	TRBJ2-3	NA	CASSLAQGAVTDTQYF	TGTGCCAGCAGCTTAGCACAGGGGGCCGTTACAGATACGCAGTATTTT
NA	TRBV11-2	TRBJ2-7	NA	CASSLRTVGSYEQYF	TGTGCCAGCAGCTTAAGGACAGTTGGATCCTACGAGCAGTACTTC
NA	TRBV5-1	TRBJ1-4	NA	CASTREGTANEKLFF	TGCGCCAGCACCCGGGAGGGGACGGCTAATGAAAAACTGTTTTTT
NA	TRBV6-1	TRBJ2-5	once	CASSGPGAYQTQYF	TGTGCCAGCAGTGGACCGGGGGCGTACCAGACCCAGTACTTC
TRBD2	TRBV5-8	TRBJ2-1	NA	CASSLGLAGSLSYNEQFF	TGTGCCAGCAGCTTGGGACTAGCGGGATCCCTCTCCTACAATGAGCAGTTCTTC